The 20 T cell receptor beta chains below were found in one sample sequenced in a study of regulatory T cells in long-lasting Graves disease. Time point in this sample: newly diagnosed GD, antithyroid drugs for less than 3 months. The TCR library was made from RNA that had been extracted from PBMCs in TRIzol. Arm-PCR of CDR3 regions and iRepertoire HTBI primers were used to build TCR beta libraries. TCRdb re-derived calls from the multiplex PCR reads in MiXCR, one entry per CDR3 protein. The sample lists 400,000 to 500,000 distinct CDR3 sequences; roughly 15% were seen once. In addition, the sample was reused for a study of T cells in Graves' hyperthyroidism and ophthalmopathy.

Specimen: peripheral blood mononuclear cells (PBMCs), collected at new diagnosis, from a patient treated with antithyroid drugs. All receptors come from a young woman with Graves disease.

This clonotype was seen many times. This chain connects TRBV27 to TRBJ2-3; 9 positions agree with TRBD2. Germline assignment: CDR1 MNHEY and CDR2 SMNVEV (reference sequence). J lost 7 bases, V lost 2 bases, and 7 bases had no gene match. CDR3 length: 15 residues. The CDR3 sequence: CASSLEAGGRNTQYF. CDR3 bases: TGTGCCAGCAGTTTAGAGGCGGGGGGGAGAAATACGCAGTATTTT.

This clonotype was seen many times. The chain has TRBV6-2 or TRBV6-3 and TRBJ2-2; 8 bases align to TRBD2. Germline V gene sequence: CDR1 MNHEY, CDR2 SVGEGT. This CDR3 region has 15 residues. V lost 7 bases to trimming and J lost 0 bases; unmatched junction nucleotides: 4. This CDR3 is CASTRSGANTGELFF. In DNA, the CDR3 is TGTGCCAGCACGCGTAGCGGGGCGAACACCGGGGAGCTGTTTTTT.

This clonotype was seen a handful of times. The chain links TRBV9 to TRBJ2-7; no clear D. There are 14 residues in the CDR3. Germline V gene data show CDR1 as SGDLS and CDR2 as YYNGEE. V was pared by 3 bases and J by 0 bases, with 10 bases between. The CDR3 is CASSASANSYEQYF. As DNA, the CDR3 is TGTGCCAGCAGCGCGTCTGCAAACTCCTACGAGCAGTACTTC.

The table lists this clonotype with many counts. This sequence joins TRBV27 and TRBJ2-7; TRBD1 matches at 10 bases. The CDR3 extends over 15 amino acids. The germline gives CDR1 MNHEY, CDR2 SMNVEV (reference sequence). The V gene end was trimmed by 0 bases and the J gene end by 4 bases; junction bases not matched to a gene: 3. CDR3 in amino acids: CASSLSRGQGYEQYF. DNA for the CDR3: TGTGCCAGCAGTTTATCCAGGGGACAGGGGTACGAGCAGTACTTC.

This clonotype was recorded a few times. The chain couples TRBV6-2 or TRBV6-3 to TRBJ2-1; D may be TRBD1 (6 bases). The CDR3 totals 13 residues. The germline V gene encodes CDR1 MNHEY and CDR2 SVGEGT. The CDR3 loop reads CATRGFSYNEQFF. The CDR3 DNA follows: TGTGCAACCAGGGGTTTCTCCTACAATGAGCAGTTCTTC.

The chain has TRBV5-1 and TRBJ2-1; D not resolved. The length of the CDR3 is 13 residues. Per the germline V gene, CDR1 is SGHRS and CDR2 is YFSETQ. V shed 4 bases and J shed 6 bases, with 11 bases lying between them. As DNA, the CDR3 is TGCGCCAGCAGCCGACCGGTTATCAATGAGCAGTTCTTC. Amino acids: CASSRPVINEQFF.

On this clonotype itself: A read error may be the cause here, since a much bigger clone is one base away. The chain is built from TRBV28 and TRBJ2-3; weak D call: TRBD2 (5 bases). The CDR3 has 17 residues. Germline V CDR1 and CDR2: MDHEN, SYDVKM. The CDR3 DNA is TGTGCCTGCAGTGGGTACCTACTAGAGACTAGCACAGATACGCAGTATTTT. Protein product: CACSGYLLETSTDTQYF. The full variable domain, its missing parts supplied by reference TRBV28 and TRBJ2-3, is DVKVTQSSRYLVKRTGEKVFLECVQDMDHENMFWYRQDPGLGLRLIYFSYDVKMKEKGDIPEGYSVSREKKERFSLILESASTNQTSMYLCACSGYLLETSTDTQYFGPGTRLTVL.

This clonotype was counted ten times or more. J is TRBJ1-5 and V is TRBV28; D gene uncertain. This CDR3 contains 12 residues. The V end lost 8 bases, the J end lost 5 bases, and 10 bases lay between the germline ends. Germline assignment: CDR1 MDHEN and CDR2 SYDVKM. CDR3 DNA sequence: TGTGCCAGCTTCTCATTAGATCAGCCCCAGCATTTT. This translates into CASFSLDQPQHF.

This clonotype was found many times. The genes are TRBV5-1 and TRBJ2-7, with a possible D match to TRBD1 (7 bases). CDR3 length: 13 residues. CDR1 and CDR2 (germline): SGHRS, YFSETQ. The V end was cut by 2 bases, the J end by 4 bases, with 10 bases between. The DNA for the CDR3 is TGCGCCAGCAGCTTACAGGGGAGGTACGAGCAGTACTTC. Protein: CASSLQGRYEQYF.

Many counts were recorded for this clonotype. V usage is TRBV20-1 and J usage is TRBJ2-7; the D gene is possibly TRBD2 (7 bases). The CDR3 consists of 14 residues. Germline CDR1 and CDR2: DFQATT and SNEGSKA (reference sequence). Trimming took off 3 bases at V and 3 bases at J, with 15 bases between the two ends. The CDR3 DNA sequence: TGCAGTGCTAGGGGGGGGCAGGGAGTCTACGAGCAGTACTTC. The encoded protein is CSARGGQGVYEQYF.

This clonotype was seen repeatedly, ten times or more. The chain recombines TRBV29-1 with TRBJ2-3, with TRBD2 matching 8 bases. V lost 3 bases and J lost 6; bases outside the gene matches: 8. The CDR3 is 14 amino acids. Germline V CDR1 and CDR2: SQVTM, ANQGSEA. The CDR3 sequence is CSVDSSGITDTQYF. In DNA form, the CDR3 reads TGCAGCGTTGATAGTAGCGGGATCACGGATACGCAGTATTTT.

This clonotype was found many times. The chain joins TRBV10-1 to TRBJ2-3; 13 positions agree with TRBD2. The ends lost 6 bases at V and 5 bases at J; junction bases unmatched: 8. There are 16 residues in the CDR3. Germline loops: CDR1 WNHNN, CDR2 SYGVQD (reference sequence). The CDR3 sequence: CASSRGLAGVRDTQYF. CDR3 coding DNA: TGCGCCAGCAGCCGCGGACTAGCGGGAGTGAGAGATACGCAGTATTTT.

The chain combines TRBV4-2 with TRBJ2-2; no definite D call. The CDR3 runs to 14 residues. V gave up 3 bases and J gave up 6 bases, with 11 bases separating them. Germline assignment: CDR1 LGHNA and CDR2 YNFKEQ. CDR3: CASSQVVGSGELFF. CDR3 nucleotides: TGTGCCAGCAGCCAGGTTGTGGGGTCCGGGGAGCTGTTTTTT.

This clonotype was recorded only once. This rearrangement joins TRBV7-8 to TRBJ2-7; 8 nucleotides agree with TRBD2. The V gene's germline CDR1 is SGHVS and CDR2 FQNEAQ. This CDR3 has 15 amino acids. The J segment lost 2 bases and the V segment lost 3 bases, leaving 6 bases of the junction unmatched. In nucleotides, the CDR3 is TGTGCCAGCAGCTTCGTGGGCGGGAGGCCCTACGAGCAGTACTTC. Protein: CASSFVGGRPYEQYF.

In this sample, this clonotype turned up many times. This chain uses TRBV7-9 with TRBJ2-3; 11 bases map to TRBD2. V shed 4 bases, J shed 3 bases, and the junction held 12 bases outside the gene matches. The CDR3 consists of 18 residues. Germline CDR1 SEHNR, CDR2 FQNEAQ (reference sequence). This CDR3 is CASSSNNLLAGGTDTQYF. The CDR3 nucleotides read TGTGCCAGCAGCTCAAACAACCTCCTAGCGGGAGGAACAGATACGCAGTATTTT.

This clonotype occurred a few times. The chain is built from TRBV5-4 and TRBJ2-1; a weak D match, TRBD1 (6 bases). Germline V lookup: CDR1 SGHNT, CDR2 YYREEE (reference sequence). Trimming pared 4 bases from V and 4 bases from J, leaving 12 bases between. The CDR3 totals 14 residues. This CDR3 is CASSKEGQYNEQFF. CDR3 coding DNA: TGTGCCAGCAGCAAAGAAGGACAGTACAATGAGCAGTTCTTC. The full variable domain, with the rest looked up from reference TRBV5-4 and TRBJ2-1, is ETGVTQSPTHLIKTRGQQVTLRCSSQSGHNTVSWYQQALGQGPQFIFQYYREEENGRGNFPPRFSGLQFPNYSSELNVNALELDDSALYLCASSKEGQYNEQFFGPGTRLTVL.

This clonotype occurred a few times. V and J are TRBV10-1 and TRBJ2-3; 11 bases are a match to TRBD2. The CDR3 is made up of 16 amino acids. Germline loops: CDR1 WNHNN, CDR2 SYGVQD (reference sequence). J lost 0 bases, V lost 4 bases, and 3 bases had no gene match. Here the CDR3 reads CASSALAGGSTDTQYF. CDR3 DNA sequence: TGCGCCAGCAGTGCTCTAGCGGGAGGAAGCACAGATACGCAGTATTTT.

This clonotype has ten or more counts. The chain couples TRBV28 to TRBJ1-2; D uncertain. Trimming stripped 7 bases from V and 3 bases from J, with 12 bases between. Germline lookup yields CDR1 MDHEN and CDR2 SYDVKM. The CDR3 is 13 residues long. CDR3 loop: CASNLGKDYGYTF. Written as DNA, the CDR3 is TGTGCCAGCAACTTAGGGAAGGACTATGGCTACACCTTC.

Remarks on this clonotype: The junction does not match germline at one end; this may be a read error. The J gene is TRBJ2-7, the V gene TRBV10-3; the match to TRBD2 covers 9 bases. Germline lookup yields CDR1 ENHRY and CDR2 SYGVKD. The CDR3 consists of 18 residues. Here the CDR3 reads CAISESGIGRLISGGADF. The DNA for the CDR3 is TGTGCCATCAGTGAGTCAGGTATAGGTCGGCTCATTAGCGGGGGTGCCGATTTC.

This clonotype was observed at least ten times. This chain uses TRBV7-2 with TRBJ2-7; 9 nucleotides align to TRBD1. The length of the CDR3 is 15 residues. Per germline, CDR1 SGHTA and CDR2 FQGNSA. The V gene end was trimmed by 2 bases and the J gene end by 5 bases; junction bases not matched to a gene: 7. The CDR3 loop reads CASSLTGTGYDEQYF. In nucleotides, the CDR3 is TGTGCCAGCAGCTTAACCGGGACAGGGTACGACGAGCAGTACTTC. The entire variable domain, with the rest obtained from reference TRBV7-2 and TRBJ2-7, is as follows: GAGVSQSPSNKVTEKGKDVELRCDPISGHTALYWYRQSLGQGLEFLIYFQGNSAPDKSGLPSDRFSAERTGGSVSTLTIQRTQQEDSAVYLCASSLTGTGYDEQYFGPGTRLTVT.